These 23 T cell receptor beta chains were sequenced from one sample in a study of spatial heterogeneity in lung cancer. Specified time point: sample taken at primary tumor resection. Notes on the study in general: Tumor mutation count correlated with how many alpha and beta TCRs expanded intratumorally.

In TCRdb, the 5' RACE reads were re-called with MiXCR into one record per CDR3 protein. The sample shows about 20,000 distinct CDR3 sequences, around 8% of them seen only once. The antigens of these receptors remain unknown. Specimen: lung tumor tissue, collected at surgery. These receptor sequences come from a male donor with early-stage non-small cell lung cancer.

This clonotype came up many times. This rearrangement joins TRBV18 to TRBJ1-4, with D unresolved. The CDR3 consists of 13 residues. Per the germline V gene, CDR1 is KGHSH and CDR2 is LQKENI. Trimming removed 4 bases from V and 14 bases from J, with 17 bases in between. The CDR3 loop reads CASSLLSEAVLFF. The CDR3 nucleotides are TGTGCCAGCTCACTTCTATCCGAAGCTGTGCTGTTTTTT. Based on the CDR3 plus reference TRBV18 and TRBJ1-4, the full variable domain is NAGVMQNPRHLVRRRGQEARLRCSPMKGHSHVYWYRQLPEEGLKFMVYLQKENIIDESGMPKERFSAEFPKEGPSILRIQQVVRGDSAAYFCASSLLSEAVLFFGSGTQLSVL.

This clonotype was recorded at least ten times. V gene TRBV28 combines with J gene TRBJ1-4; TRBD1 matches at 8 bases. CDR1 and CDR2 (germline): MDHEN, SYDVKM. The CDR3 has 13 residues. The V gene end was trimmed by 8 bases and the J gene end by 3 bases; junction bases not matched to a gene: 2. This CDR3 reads CASGTGPNEKLFF. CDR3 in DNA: TGTGCCAGCGGGACAGGACCTAATGAAAAACTGTTTTTT.

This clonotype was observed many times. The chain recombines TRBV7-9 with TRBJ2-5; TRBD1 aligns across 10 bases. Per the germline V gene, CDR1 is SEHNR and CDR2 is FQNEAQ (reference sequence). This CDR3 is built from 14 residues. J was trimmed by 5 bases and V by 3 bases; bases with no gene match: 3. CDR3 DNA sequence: TGTGCCAGCAGCTTGACAGGGGGCGGGGAGACCCAGTACTTC. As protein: CASSLTGGGETQYF.

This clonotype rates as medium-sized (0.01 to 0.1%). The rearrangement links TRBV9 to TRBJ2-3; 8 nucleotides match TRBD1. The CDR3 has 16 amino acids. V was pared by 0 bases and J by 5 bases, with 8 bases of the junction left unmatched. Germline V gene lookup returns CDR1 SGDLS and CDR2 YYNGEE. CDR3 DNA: TGTGCCAGCAGCGTAGCCGGCCAGGGGGCAAGAGATACGCAGTATTTT. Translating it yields CASSVAGQGARDTQYF.

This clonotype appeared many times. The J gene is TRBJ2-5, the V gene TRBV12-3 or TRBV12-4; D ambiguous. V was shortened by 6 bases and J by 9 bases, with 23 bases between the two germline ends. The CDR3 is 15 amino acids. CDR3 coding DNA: TGTGCCAGCAGCCCCGACACCCAGACCGCCATGGCCCAGTACTTC. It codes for CASSPDTQTAMAQYF.

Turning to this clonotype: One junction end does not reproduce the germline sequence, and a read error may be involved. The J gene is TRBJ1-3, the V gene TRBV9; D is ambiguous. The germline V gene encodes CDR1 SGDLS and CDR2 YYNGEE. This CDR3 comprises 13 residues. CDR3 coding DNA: TGTGCCAGCATCGTAGGGTCCGGAAACACCATATATTTT. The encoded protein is CASIVGSGNTIYF.

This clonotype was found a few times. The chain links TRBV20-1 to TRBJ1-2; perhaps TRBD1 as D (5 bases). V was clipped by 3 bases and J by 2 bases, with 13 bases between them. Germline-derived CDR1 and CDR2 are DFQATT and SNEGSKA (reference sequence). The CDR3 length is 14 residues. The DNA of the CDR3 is TGCAGTGCTAGTTCCGGACACCTAAACTATGGCTACACCTTC. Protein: CSASSGHLNYGYTF.

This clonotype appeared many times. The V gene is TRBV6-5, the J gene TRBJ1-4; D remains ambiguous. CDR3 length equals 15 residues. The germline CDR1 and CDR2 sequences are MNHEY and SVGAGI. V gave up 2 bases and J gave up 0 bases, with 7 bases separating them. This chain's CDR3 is CASSYRRPTNEKLFF. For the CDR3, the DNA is TGTGCCAGCAGTTACAGGAGACCAACTAATGAAAAACTGTTTTTT.

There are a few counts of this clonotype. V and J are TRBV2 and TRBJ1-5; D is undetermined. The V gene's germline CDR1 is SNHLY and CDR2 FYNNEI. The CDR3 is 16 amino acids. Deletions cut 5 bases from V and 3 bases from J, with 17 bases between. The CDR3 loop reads CASSYERREPNQPQHF. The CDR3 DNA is TGTGCCAGCAGTTATGAGAGGCGAGAACCCAATCAGCCCCAGCATTTT.

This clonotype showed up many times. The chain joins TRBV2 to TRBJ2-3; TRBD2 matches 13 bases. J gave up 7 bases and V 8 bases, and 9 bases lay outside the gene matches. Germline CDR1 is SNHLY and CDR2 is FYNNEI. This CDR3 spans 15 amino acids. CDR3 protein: CASPTGLAGANTQYF. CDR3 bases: TGTGCCAGCCCCACCGGACTAGCGGGGGCAAATACGCAGTATTTT.

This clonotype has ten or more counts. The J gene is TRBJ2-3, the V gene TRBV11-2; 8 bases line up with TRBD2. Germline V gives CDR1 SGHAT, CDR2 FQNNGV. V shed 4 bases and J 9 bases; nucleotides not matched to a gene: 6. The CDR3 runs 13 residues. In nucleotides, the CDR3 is TGTGCCAGCAGCTCGGGGGGGCCCCTAACGCAGTATTTT. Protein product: CASSSGGPLTQYF.

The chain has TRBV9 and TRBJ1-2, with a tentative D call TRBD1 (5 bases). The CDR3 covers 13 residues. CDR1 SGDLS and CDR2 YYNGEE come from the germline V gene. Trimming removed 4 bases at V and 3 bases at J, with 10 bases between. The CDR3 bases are TGTGCCAGCAGCCCGACAGTCGACTATGGCTACACCTTC. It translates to CASSPTVDYGYTF.

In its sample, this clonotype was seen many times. Written as DNA, the CDR3 is TGTGCCAGCGGCCAAGCGGGACTAGCGGGGGGGGAGCAGTTCTTC. It specifies CASGQAGLAGGEQFF. The chain combines TRBV6-2 or TRBV6-3 with TRBJ2-1; 16 positions match TRBD2. Germline V gene sequence: CDR1 MNHEY, CDR2 SVGEGT. After removal of 8 bases from V and 10 bases from J, the junction contained 8 bases not matched to a gene. The length of the CDR3 is 15 residues.

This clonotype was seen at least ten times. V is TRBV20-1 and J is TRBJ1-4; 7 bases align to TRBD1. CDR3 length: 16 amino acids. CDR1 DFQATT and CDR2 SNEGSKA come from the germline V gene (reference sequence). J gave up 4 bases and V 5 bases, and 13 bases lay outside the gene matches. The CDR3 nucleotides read TGCAGTGCTTCGCGACAGGGCGCCACCAATAATGAAAAACTGTTTTTT. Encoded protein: CSASRQGATNNEKLFF.

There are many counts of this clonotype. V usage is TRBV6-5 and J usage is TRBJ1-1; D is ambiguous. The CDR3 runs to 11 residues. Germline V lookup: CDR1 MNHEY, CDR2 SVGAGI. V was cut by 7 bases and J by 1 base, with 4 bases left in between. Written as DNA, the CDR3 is TGTGCCAGCACTAAGAACACTGAAGCTTTCTTT. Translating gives CASTKNTEAFF.

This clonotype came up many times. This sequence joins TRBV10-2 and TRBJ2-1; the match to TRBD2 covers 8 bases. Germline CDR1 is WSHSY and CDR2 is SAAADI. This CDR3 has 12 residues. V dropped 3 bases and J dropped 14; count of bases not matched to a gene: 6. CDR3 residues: CASSDVSGVKFF. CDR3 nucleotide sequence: TGCGCCAGCAGTGATGTTAGCGGGGTTAAGTTCTTC.

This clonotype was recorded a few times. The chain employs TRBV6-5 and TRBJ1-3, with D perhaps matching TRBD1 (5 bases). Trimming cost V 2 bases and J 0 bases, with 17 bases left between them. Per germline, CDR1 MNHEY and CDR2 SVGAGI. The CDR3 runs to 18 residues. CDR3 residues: CASSYNPLTANSGNTIYF. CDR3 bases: TGTGCCAGCAGTTACAACCCCCTGACAGCGAACTCTGGAAACACCATATATTTT.

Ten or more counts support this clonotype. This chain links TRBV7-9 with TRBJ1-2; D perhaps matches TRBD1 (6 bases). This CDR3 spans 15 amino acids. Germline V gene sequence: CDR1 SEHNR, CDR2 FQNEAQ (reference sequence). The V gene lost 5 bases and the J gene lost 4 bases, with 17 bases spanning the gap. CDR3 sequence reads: CASSPRQDTGYGYTF. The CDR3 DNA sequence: TGTGCCAGCAGCCCAAGACAGGATACCGGCTATGGCTACACCTTC.

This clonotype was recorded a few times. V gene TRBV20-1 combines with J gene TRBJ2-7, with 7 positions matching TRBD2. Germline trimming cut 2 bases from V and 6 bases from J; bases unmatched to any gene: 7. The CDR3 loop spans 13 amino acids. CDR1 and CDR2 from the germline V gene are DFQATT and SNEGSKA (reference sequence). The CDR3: CSARISTGGEQYF. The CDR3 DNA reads TGCAGTGCTAGAATCTCCACGGGGGGCGAGCAGTACTTC.

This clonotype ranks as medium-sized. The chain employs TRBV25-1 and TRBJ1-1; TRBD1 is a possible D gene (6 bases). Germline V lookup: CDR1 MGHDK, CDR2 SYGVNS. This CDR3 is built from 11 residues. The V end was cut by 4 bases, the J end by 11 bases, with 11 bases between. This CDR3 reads CASSGTGSAFF. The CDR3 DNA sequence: TGTGCCAGCAGTGGAACAGGGTCGGCTTTCTTT.

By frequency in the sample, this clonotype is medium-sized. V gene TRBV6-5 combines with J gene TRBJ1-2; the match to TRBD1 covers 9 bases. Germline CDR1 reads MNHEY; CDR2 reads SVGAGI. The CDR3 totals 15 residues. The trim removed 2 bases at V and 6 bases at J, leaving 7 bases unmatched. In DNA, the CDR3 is TGTGCCAGCAGTTACGACGGGACAGGGCTGAATGGCTACACCTTC. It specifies CASSYDGTGLNGYTF.

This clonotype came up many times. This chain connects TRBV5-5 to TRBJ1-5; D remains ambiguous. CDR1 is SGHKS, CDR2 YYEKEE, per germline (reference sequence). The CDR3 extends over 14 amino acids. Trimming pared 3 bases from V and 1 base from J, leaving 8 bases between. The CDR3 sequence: CASSYGNSNQPQHF. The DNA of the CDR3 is TGTGCCAGCAGCTATGGTAACAGCAATCAGCCCCAGCATTTT.

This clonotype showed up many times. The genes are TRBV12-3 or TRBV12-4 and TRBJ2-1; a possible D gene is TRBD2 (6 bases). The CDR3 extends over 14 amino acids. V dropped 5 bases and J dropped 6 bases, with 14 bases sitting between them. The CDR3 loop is CASSPYPGGNEQFF. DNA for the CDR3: TGTGCCAGCAGTCCATACCCCGGGGGCAATGAGCAGTTCTTC.